Listed below are T cell receptor beta chains from one sample, sequenced in a study of metastatic and nonmetastatic thyroid tumors. With MiXCR, TCRdb called clones anew from the PCR reads. The sample includes under 25,000 clones, about 30% of them seen just once. Sequencing was carried out using blood. The receptor source for this set is a female donor with papillary thyroid cancer or a benign thyroid nodule (not recorded which). Some clones in this sample may be carry-over from other donors' samples. Each CDR3 is given with its conserved first and last residue. D genes are given only for firm matches. Only some rows state a clone size, as once, few, many or a class for expanded clones.

d_gene,abundance,v_gene,j_gene,CDR3nt,CDR3aa
.,few,TRBV11-2,TRBJ1-5,TGTGCCAGCAGGGGCCCCGGGGGGCGAAGTGTAAGCAATCAGCCCCAGCATTTT,CASRGPGGRSVSNQPQHF
TRBD1,.,TRBV7-2,TRBJ1-3,TGTGCCAGCAGCTGGGGACAGGGGAACACCATATATTTT,CASSWGQGNTIYF
TRBD1,medium-sized,TRBV24-1,TRBJ1-2,TGTGCCACCAGTGATAACAGGGGGGATGGCTACACCTTC,CATSDNRGDGYTF
.,few,TRBV19,TRBJ2-7,TGTGCCAGTAGTATGACAAGTAGGGGCGAGCAGTACTTC,CASSMTSRGEQYF
.,.,TRBV6-1,TRBJ2-4,TGTGCCAGCAGTGTAGCCAAAAACATTCAGTACTTC,CASSVAKNIQYF
.,once,TRBV5-4,TRBJ2-1,TGTGCCAGCAGCTTGGCCCCCACTATCTACAATGAGCAGTTCTTC,CASSLAPTIYNEQFF
.,few,TRBV15,TRBJ2-6,TGTGCCACCAGCCTAGGTGGCTCTGGGGCCAACTTCCTGGCTTTC,CATSLGGSGANFLAF
.,.,TRBV5-4,TRBJ2-4,TGTGCCAGCAGCCGAGCCCTTACCGGGATCGGGTCCAAAAACATTCAGTACTTC,CASSRALTGIGSKNIQYF
TRBD1,few,TRBV6-1,TRBJ2-7,TGTGCCAGCAGTCCACAGGGGTTTTGGGAAGTGAGGGAGCAGTACTTC,CASSPQGFWEVREQYF
TRBD2,medium-sized,TRBV6-5,TRBJ2-1,TGTGCCAGCAGTTACTTGACTAGCGGACCCCCCTACAATGAGCAGTTCTTC,CASSYLTSGPPYNEQFF
.,many,TRBV28,TRBJ1-2,TGTGCCAGCAGTTTAGAAGGTTGGGGCTACACCTTC,CASSLEGWGYTF
.,medium-sized,TRBV6-1,TRBJ1-6,TGTGCCAGCAGGCCATCAGGGGAATATAATTCACCCCTCCACTTT,CASRPSGEYNSPLHF
.,.,TRBV2,TRBJ1-1,TGTGCCAGCAGTGCGCGGAATGCGTACACTGAAGCTTTCTTT,CASSARNAYTEAFF
.,.,TRBV6-5,TRBJ1-6,TGTGCCAGCAGTTACGGGGACACAAGTTCACCCCTCCACTTT,CASSYGDTSSPLHF
.,.,TRBV6-1,TRBJ2-5,TGTGCCAGCAGCTCTAGGACGGACCCACAAGAGACCCAGTACTTC,CASSSRTDPQETQYF
.,few,TRBV12-3/TRBV12-4,TRBJ1-1,TGTGCCAGCAGTTTAGCCGGGGGGAAAGCTTTCTTT,CASSLAGGKAFF
.,.,TRBV6-1,TRBJ2-7,TGTGCCACCTTCGACAGCTACGAGCAGTACTTC,CATFDSYEQYF
TRBD2,few,TRBV27,TRBJ2-3,TGTGCCAGCAGTTTAAGGTACAGCGGGATGGCTCGCACAGATACTCAGTATTTT,CASSLRYSGMARTDTQYF
.,.,TRBV2,TRBJ2-5,TGTGAAAGCAGTCGGGACTCGGCCGGGGAGACCCAGTACTTC,CESSRDSAGETQYF
TRBD2,few,TRBV6-1,TRBJ2-7,TGTGCCAGCAGGACTAGCGGTAGGGCCTACTATCAGTACTTC,CASRTSGRAYYQYF
TRBD1,.,TRBV20-1,TRBJ2-2,TGCAGTGCTAGAGGGACAGGGGTCCCCGGGGAGCTGTTTTTT,CSARGTGVPGELFF
.,many,TRBV4-2,TRBJ1-2,TGTGCCAGCAGCCAAGATAGGAGGGGCGGCTATGGCTACACCTTC,CASSQDRRGGYGYTF
TRBD2,.,TRBV4-2,TRBJ2-3,TGTGCCAGCAGCCGGGGAGTAGCGGGAGGCCCAGGGATCGCAGATACGCAGTATTTT,CASSRGVAGGPGIADTQYF
.,many,TRBV20-1,TRBJ2-1,TGCAGTGCTAGAGATATGAGACACTCCTACAATGAGCAGTTCTTC,CSARDMRHSYNEQFF